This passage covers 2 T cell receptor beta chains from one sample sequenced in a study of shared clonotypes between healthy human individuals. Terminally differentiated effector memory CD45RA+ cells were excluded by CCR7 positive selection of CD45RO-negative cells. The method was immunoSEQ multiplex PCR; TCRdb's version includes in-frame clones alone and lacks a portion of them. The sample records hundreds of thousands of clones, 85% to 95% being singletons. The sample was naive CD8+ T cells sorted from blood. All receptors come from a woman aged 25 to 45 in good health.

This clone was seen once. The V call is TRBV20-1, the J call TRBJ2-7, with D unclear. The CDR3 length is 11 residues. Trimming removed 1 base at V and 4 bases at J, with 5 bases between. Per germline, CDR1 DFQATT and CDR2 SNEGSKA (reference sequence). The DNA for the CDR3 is TGCAGTGCTAGAGTCCAGTACGAGCAGTACTTC. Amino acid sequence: CSARVQYEQYF.

This CDR3 reads CASSPRPKDSYNEQFF. CDR3 DNA sequence: TGTGCCAGCAGCCCCCGGCCCAAAGACTCCTACAATGAGCAGTTCTTC. The rearrangement joins TRBV5-4 to TRBJ2-1, with D unresolved. Germline loops: CDR1 SGHNT, CDR2 YYREEE (reference sequence). The CDR3 spans 16 residues. V was pared by 4 bases and J by 0 bases, with 14 bases between.